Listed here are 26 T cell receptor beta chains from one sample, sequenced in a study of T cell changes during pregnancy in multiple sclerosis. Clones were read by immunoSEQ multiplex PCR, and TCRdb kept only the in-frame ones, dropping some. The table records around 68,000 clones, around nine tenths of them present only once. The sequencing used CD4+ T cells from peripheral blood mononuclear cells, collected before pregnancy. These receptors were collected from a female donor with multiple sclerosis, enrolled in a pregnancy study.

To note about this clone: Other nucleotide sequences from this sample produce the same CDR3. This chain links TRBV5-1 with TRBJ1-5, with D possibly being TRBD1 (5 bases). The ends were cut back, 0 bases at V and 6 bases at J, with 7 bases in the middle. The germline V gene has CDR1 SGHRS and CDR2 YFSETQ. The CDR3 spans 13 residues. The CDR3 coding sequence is TGCGCCAGCAGCTTGGGGGGGGGTCAGCCCCAGCATTTT. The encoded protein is CASSLGGGQPQHF.

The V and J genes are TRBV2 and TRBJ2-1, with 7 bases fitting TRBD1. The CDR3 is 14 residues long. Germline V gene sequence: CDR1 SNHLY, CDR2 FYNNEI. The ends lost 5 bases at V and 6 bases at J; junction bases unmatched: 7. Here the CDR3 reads CASSPGQPPNEQFF. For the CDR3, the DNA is TGTGCCAGCAGTCCGGGACAGCCTCCCAATGAGCAGTTCTTC.

For the CDR3, the DNA is TGTGCCAGCAGCTTAACCAGCGGGGGGGCGGAGACCCAGTACTTC. Protein product: CASSLTSGGAETQYF. The chain joins TRBV13 to TRBJ2-5; 10 bases align to TRBD2. The CDR3 spans 15 residues. The germline CDR1 and CDR2 sequences are PRHDT and FYEKMQ (reference sequence). The V and J ends lost 2 bases and 5 bases, in that order; junction bases with no gene match: 5. Combining the CDR3 with reference TRBV13 and TRBJ2-5 gives the whole variable domain AAGVIQSPRHLIKEKRETATLKCYPIPRHDTVYWYQQGPGQDPQFLISFYEKMQSDKGSIPDRFSAQQFSDYHSELNMSSLELGDSALYFCASSLTSGGAETQYFGPGTRLLVL.

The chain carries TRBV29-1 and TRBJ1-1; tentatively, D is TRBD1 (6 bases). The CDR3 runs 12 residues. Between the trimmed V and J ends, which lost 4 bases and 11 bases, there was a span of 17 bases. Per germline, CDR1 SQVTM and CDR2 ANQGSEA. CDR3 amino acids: CSVAVAGERAFF. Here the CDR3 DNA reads TGCAGCGTTGCTGTGGCAGGGGAACGGGCTTTCTTT.

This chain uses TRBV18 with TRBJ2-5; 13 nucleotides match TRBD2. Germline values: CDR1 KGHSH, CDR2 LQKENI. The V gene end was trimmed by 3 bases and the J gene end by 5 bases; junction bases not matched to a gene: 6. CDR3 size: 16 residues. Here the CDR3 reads CASSPPTSGRRETQYF. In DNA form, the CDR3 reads TGTGCCAGCTCACCCCCGACTAGCGGGAGGCGGGAGACCCAGTACTTC.

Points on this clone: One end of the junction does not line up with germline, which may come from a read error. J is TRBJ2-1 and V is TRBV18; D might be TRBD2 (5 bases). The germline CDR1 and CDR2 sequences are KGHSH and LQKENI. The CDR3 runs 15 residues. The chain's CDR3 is CASSSPVRGRDEQFF. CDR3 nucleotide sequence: TGTGCCAGCTCATCACCGGTACGAGGGCGGGATGAGCAGTTCTTC.

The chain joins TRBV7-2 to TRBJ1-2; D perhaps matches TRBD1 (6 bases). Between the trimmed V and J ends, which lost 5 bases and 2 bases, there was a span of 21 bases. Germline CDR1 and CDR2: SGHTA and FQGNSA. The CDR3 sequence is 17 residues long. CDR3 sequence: CASSPEVQRTVNYGYTF. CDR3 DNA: TGTGCCAGCAGCCCGGAGGTTCAGAGGACAGTGAACTATGGCTACACCTTC.

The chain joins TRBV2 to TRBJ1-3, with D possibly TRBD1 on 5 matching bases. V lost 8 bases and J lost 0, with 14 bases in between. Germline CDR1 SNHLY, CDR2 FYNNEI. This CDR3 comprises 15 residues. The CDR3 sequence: CASLLGGTSGNTIYF. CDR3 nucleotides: TGTGCCAGCCTGCTCGGGGGAACCTCTGGAAACACCATATATTTT.

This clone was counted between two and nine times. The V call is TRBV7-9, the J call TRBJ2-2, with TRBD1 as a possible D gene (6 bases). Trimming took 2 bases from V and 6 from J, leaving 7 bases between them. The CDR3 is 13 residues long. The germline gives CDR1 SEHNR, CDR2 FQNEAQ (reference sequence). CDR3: CASSLTGSGELFF. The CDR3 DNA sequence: TGTGCCAGCAGCTTAACAGGGTCCGGGGAGCTGTTTTTT.

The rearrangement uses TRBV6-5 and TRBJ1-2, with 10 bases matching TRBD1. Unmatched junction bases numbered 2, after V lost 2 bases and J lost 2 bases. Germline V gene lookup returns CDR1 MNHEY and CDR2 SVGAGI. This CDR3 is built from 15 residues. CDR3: CASSYRGQGNYGYTF. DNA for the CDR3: TGTGCCAGCAGTTACAGGGGACAGGGGAACTATGGCTACACCTTC.

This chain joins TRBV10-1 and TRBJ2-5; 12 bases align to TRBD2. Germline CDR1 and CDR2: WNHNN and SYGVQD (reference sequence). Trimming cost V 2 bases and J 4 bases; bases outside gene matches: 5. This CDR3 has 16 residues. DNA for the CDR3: TGCGCCAGCAGTGAGCCAGGACTAGCGGGATTAGAGACCCAGTACTTC. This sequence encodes CASSEPGLAGLETQYF.

CDR3 DNA sequence: TGTGCCAGCAGCAAAAAGAGGGTGGCTAATGAAAAACTGTTTTTT. It encodes CASSKKRVANEKLFF. The chain uses TRBV21-1 and TRBJ1-4. TRBV21-1 is classified as a pseudogene. There are 15 residues in the CDR3.

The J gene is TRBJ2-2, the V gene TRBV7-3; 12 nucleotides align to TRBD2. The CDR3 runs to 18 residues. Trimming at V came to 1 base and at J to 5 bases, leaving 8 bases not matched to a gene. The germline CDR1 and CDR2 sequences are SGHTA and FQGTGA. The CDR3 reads CASSLIPLAGGRTGELFF. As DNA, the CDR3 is TGTGCCAGCAGCTTAATTCCACTAGCGGGAGGCAGAACCGGGGAGCTGTTTTTT.

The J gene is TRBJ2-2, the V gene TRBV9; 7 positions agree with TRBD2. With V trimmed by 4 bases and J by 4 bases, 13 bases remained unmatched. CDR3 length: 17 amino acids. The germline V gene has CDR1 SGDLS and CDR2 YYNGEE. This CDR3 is CASSTFSGGSLTGELFF. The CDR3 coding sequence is TGTGCCAGCAGCACCTTCTCGGGCGGGAGTCTCACCGGGGAGCTGTTTTTT.

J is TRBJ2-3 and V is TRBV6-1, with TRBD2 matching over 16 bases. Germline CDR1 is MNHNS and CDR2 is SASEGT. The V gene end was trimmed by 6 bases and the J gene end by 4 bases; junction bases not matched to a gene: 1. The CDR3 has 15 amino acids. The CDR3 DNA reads TGTGCCAGCAGCGGGACTAGCGGGGGGGCAGATACGCAGTATTTT. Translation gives CASSGTSGGADTQYF.

CDR3 DNA: TGTGCCAGCAGTGTTGGGCAGGGGTCGACAGATACGCAGTATTTT. It specifies CASSVGQGSTDTQYF. The rearrangement uses TRBV2 and TRBJ2-3; the D gene is possibly TRBD1 (6 bases). CDR3 length equals 15 residues. Deletions cut 4 bases from V and 3 bases from J, with 14 bases between. The germline V gene has CDR1 SNHLY and CDR2 FYNNEI. The full variable domain, with the rest looked up from reference TRBV2 and TRBJ2-3, is EPEVTQTPSHQVTQMGQEVILRCVPISNHLYFYWYRQILGQKVEFLVSFYNNEISEKSEIFDDQFSVERPDGSNFTLKIRSTKLEDSAMYFCASSVGQGSTDTQYFGPGTRLTVL.

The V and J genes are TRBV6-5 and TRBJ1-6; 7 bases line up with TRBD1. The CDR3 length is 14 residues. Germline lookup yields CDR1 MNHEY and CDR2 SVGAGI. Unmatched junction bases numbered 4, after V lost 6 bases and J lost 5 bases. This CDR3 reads CASREGQHNSPLHF. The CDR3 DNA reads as TGTGCCAGCAGGGAGGGACAGCATAATTCACCCCTCCACTTT.

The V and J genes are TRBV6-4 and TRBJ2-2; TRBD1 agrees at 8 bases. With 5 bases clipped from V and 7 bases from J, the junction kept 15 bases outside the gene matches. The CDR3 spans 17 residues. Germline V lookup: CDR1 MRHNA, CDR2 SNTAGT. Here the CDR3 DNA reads TGTGCCAGCAGTCGGACAGGGAAAGGGAAACCTGGCGGGGAGCTGTTTTTT. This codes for CASSRTGKGKPGGELFF.

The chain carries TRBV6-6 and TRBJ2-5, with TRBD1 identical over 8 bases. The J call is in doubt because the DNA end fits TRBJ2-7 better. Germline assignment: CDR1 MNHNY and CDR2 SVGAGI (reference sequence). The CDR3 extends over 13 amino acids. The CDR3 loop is CATGQGSFYEQYF. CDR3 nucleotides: TGTGCCACCGGACAGGGAAGTTTCTACGAGCAGTACTTC.

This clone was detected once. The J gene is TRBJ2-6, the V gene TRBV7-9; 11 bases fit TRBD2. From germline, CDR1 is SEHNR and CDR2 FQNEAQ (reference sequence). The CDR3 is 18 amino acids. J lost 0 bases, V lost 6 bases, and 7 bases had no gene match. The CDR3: CASSSPSGGPSGANVLTF. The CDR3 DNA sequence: TGTGCCAGCAGTTCCCCTAGCGGGGGGCCCTCTGGGGCCAACGTCCTGACTTTC.

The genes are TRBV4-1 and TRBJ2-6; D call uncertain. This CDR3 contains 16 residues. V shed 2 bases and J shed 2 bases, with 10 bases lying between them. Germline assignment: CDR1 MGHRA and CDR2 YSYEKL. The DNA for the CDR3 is TGCGCCAGCAGCCAACTCGAGAGTACTGGGGCCAACGTCCTGACTTTC. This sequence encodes CASSQLESTGANVLTF.

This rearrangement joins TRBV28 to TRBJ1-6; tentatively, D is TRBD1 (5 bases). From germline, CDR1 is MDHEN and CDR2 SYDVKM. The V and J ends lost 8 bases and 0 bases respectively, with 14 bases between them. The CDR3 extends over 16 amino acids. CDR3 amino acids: CASAGGESSYNSPLHF. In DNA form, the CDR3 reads TGTGCCAGCGCCGGGGGGGAGAGCTCCTATAATTCACCCCTCCACTTT.

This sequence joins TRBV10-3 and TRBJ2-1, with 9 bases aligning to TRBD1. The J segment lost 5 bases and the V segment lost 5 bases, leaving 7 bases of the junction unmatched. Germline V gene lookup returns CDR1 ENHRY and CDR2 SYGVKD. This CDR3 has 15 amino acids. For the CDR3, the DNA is TGTGCCATCAGTAATGGACAGGGGCTCAACAATGAGCAGTTCTTC. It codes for CAISNGQGLNNEQFF.

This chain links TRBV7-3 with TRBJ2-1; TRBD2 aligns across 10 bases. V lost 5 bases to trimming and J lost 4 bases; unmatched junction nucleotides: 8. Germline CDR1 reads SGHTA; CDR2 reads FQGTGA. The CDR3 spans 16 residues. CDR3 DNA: TGTGCCAGCAGCCCCGCCCGACTAGCGGGTTACAATGAGCAGTTCTTC. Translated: CASSPARLAGYNEQFF.

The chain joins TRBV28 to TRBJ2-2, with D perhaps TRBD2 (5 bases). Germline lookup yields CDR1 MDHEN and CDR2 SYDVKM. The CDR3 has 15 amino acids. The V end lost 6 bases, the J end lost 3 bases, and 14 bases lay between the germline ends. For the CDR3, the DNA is TGTGCCAGCAGCCTCCGGGGTTCTTACACCGGGGAGCTGTTTTTT. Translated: CASSLRGSYTGELFF.

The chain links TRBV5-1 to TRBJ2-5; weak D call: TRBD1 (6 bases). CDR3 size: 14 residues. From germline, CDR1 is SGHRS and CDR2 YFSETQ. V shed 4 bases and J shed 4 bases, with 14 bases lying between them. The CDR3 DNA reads TGCGCCAGCAGCCACGGGGACACCACAGAGACCCAGTACTTC. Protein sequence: CASSHGDTTETQYF. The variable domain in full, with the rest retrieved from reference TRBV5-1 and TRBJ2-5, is KAGVTQTPRYLIKTRGQQVTLSCSPISGHRSVSWYQQTPGQGLQFLFEYFSETQRNKGNFPGRFSGRQFSNSRSEMNVSTLELGDSALYLCASSHGDTTETQYFGPGTRLLVL.